The rows below give T cell receptor beta chains drawn from one sample of a study of T cell changes during pregnancy in multiple sclerosis. Data came from immunoSEQ multiplex PCR; TCRdb stores just in-frame clones and leaves some out. This sample yields approximately 50,000 clones, of which 90% to 95% are seen a single time; 0.39% belongs to the top ten. This specimen was CD4+ T cells from peripheral blood mononuclear cells, taken after pregnancy. The receptors were gathered from a female donor with multiple sclerosis, enrolled in a pregnancy study. CDR3s leave out the opening cysteine and the closing phenylalanine or tryptophan. Fields, in order: D gene, V gene, CDR3 protein. The D gene is left open where the match is weak.

d_gene: NA
v_gene: TRBV6-1
CDR3aa: AATRGKDYGYT

d_gene: NA
v_gene: TRBV11-3
CDR3aa: ASSLVSGLNTGELF

d_gene: TRBD1
v_gene: TRBV5-6
CDR3aa: ASSPGQGGREKLF

d_gene: NA
v_gene: TRBV2
CDR3aa: ASNIIQGEQF

d_gene: NA
v_gene: TRBV2
CDR3aa: ASSETVRVYEQY

d_gene: NA
v_gene: TRBV6-5
CDR3aa: ASRYGRTGTYEQY

d_gene: TRBD1
v_gene: TRBV6-5
CDR3aa: ASSPQGDVTEAF

d_gene: TRBD2
v_gene: TRBV10-3
CDR3aa: AIGLAGNNEQF

d_gene: NA
v_gene: TRBV4-2
CDR3aa: ASSTQGGFGNEQF

d_gene: TRBD1
v_gene: TRBV5-4
CDR3aa: ASSRGQGGSYEQY

d_gene: NA
v_gene: TRBV7-2
CDR3aa: ASSSVATGANVLT

d_gene: NA
v_gene: TRBV4-1
CDR3aa: ASRNQGKSGELF

d_gene: TRBD2
v_gene: TRBV4-1
CDR3aa: ASSEGLAGNTGELF

d_gene: TRBD2
v_gene: TRBV28
CDR3aa: ASTLMGGSGNEQF

d_gene: NA
v_gene: TRBV14
CDR3aa: ASSRSGMNTEAF

d_gene: NA
v_gene: TRBV18
CDR3aa: ASSLVSTETQY

d_gene: TRBD2
v_gene: TRBV7-2
CDR3aa: ASSLVFRAGGPLEQY

d_gene: NA
v_gene: TRBV7-2
CDR3aa: ASSREGQDYEQY

d_gene: NA
v_gene: TRBV19
CDR3aa: ASSGQTGLNQPQH

d_gene: TRBD2
v_gene: TRBV19
CDR3aa: ASLGLATGELF

d_gene: TRBD1
v_gene: TRBV5-4
CDR3aa: ASSSQGARTYEQY

d_gene: TRBD1
v_gene: TRBV2
CDR3aa: ASRLDRDDI

d_gene: NA
v_gene: TRBV28
CDR3aa: ASSQGSYEQY

d_gene: TRBD2
v_gene: TRBV5-1
CDR3aa: ASSLGVAGYNEQF

d_gene: NA
v_gene: TRBV6-1
CDR3aa: ASSVGHTSYEQY

d_gene: NA
v_gene: TRBV11-3
CDR3aa: ASSQGGVGEQY

d_gene: NA
v_gene: TRBV5-1
CDR3aa: ASRTEEAGNTIY

d_gene: TRBD2
v_gene: TRBV5-1
CDR3aa: ASSSLAGGPGNEQF

d_gene: NA
v_gene: TRBV19
CDR3aa: ASSLGHGTDTQY

d_gene: NA
v_gene: TRBV6-1
CDR3aa: ASSEYGGRSYNEQF

d_gene: TRBD1
v_gene: TRBV15
CDR3aa: ATSNPGQGGEKLF

d_gene: TRBD2
v_gene: TRBV18
CDR3aa: ASSLTMPQGPGGRNEQF

d_gene: NA
v_gene: TRBV30
CDR3aa: AWRGSYNEQF

d_gene: TRBD2
v_gene: TRBV10-1
CDR3aa: ASSEPGLAGRSYEQY

d_gene: NA
v_gene: TRBV28
CDR3aa: ASSRSRRQETQY

d_gene: NA
v_gene: TRBV4-1
CDR3aa: ASLTQTGELF

d_gene: TRBD2
v_gene: TRBV25-1
CDR3aa: ASSQRGPHNEQF

d_gene: NA
v_gene: TRBV25-1
CDR3aa: ATRPGLHNEQF

d_gene: NA
v_gene: TRBV15
CDR3aa: ATSRDIGERYT

d_gene: NA
v_gene: TRBV6-6
CDR3aa: ASSYFSRHNTGELF

d_gene: NA
v_gene: TRBV29-1
CDR3aa: SVVFSGPPYEQY

d_gene: NA
v_gene: TRBV4-2
CDR3aa: ASSQVGVAGRENIQY

d_gene: NA
v_gene: TRBV2
CDR3aa: ASSEQINTEAF

d_gene: TRBD2
v_gene: TRBV30
CDR3aa: AWTQQVLAGAQKTQY

d_gene: NA
v_gene: TRBV19
CDR3aa: ASSMQDSGGGTQY

d_gene: TRBD2
v_gene: TRBV29-1
CDR3aa: SVQTSGRRGTQY

d_gene: TRBD1
v_gene: TRBV25-1
CDR3aa: ASSETGASSYEQY

d_gene: NA
v_gene: TRBV7-9
CDR3aa: ASSLGRVGRTEAF

d_gene: NA
v_gene: TRBV19
CDR3aa: ASSIGGGTGSFLNEQF